Below, 28 T cell receptor beta chains from the same sample are listed, as sequenced in a study of cytomegalovirus exposure and HLA in healthy donors. Vbeta (60) and Jbeta (13) primers were used in the PCR. Clones were sequenced by immunoSEQ multiplex PCR, and TCRdb holds only the in-frame ones, with some missing. The sample consists of more than 85,000 clones, roughly 80% of them appearing once. Sequencing was performed on PBMCs. The receptor set was obtained from a young man in good health and CMV-seropositive.

The DNA of the CDR3 is TGCGCCAGCAACAAGACAGGGGGCTGGGTAGCTTTCTTT. Protein product: CASNKTGGWVAFF. The gene calls are TRBV10-1 and TRBJ1-1, with 10 bases matching TRBD1. Looked up from germline, CDR1 is WNHNN and CDR2 is SYGVQD (reference sequence). J lost 10 bases, V lost 7 bases, and 9 bases had no gene match. This CDR3 spans 13 amino acids.

The sample holds one count of this clone. This sequence joins TRBV2 and TRBJ2-3; no clear D gene. The ends were cut back, 6 bases at V and 0 bases at J, with 13 bases in the middle. Germline values: CDR1 SNHLY, CDR2 FYNNEI. This CDR3 spans 15 amino acids. In nucleotides, the CDR3 is TGTGCCAGCAGGGCTCCCCCCCCCAGCACAGATACGCAGTATTTT. This sequence encodes CASRAPPPSTDTQYF. The full variable domain, rest sourced from reference TRBV2 and TRBJ2-3, is EPEVTQTPSHQVTQMGQEVILRCVPISNHLYFYWYRQILGQKVEFLVSFYNNEISEKSEIFDDQFSVERPDGSNFTLKIRSTKLEDSAMYFCASRAPPPSTDTQYFGPGTRLTVL.

The rearrangement uses TRBV11-2 and TRBJ1-1; D remains ambiguous. The CDR3 runs 13 residues. V was pared by 5 bases and J by 1 base, with 8 bases between. CDR1 is SGHAT and CDR2 is FQNNGV in the germline V gene. This chain's CDR3 is CASSPLKNTEAFF. The CDR3 DNA reads as TGTGCCAGCAGCCCCCTTAAGAACACTGAAGCTTTCTTT.

This rearrangement joins TRBV2 to TRBJ1-2, with D maybe TRBD1 (6 bases). V dropped 8 bases and J dropped 7 bases, with 14 bases sitting between them. Germline assignment: CDR1 SNHLY and CDR2 FYNNEI. This CDR3 is built from 12 residues. CDR3 nucleotide sequence: TGTGCCAGCGCTACAGGGCCCTCTGGCTACACCTTC. Its translation is CASATGPSGYTF.

CDR3 loop: CASSRNGRTQYF. The CDR3 DNA reads as TGTGCCAGCAGCCGAAACGGGAGAACCCAGTACTTC. The chain couples TRBV28 to TRBJ2-5, with D perhaps TRBD2 (6 bases). Germline CDR1 MDHEN, CDR2 SYDVKM. This CDR3 region has 12 residues. Trimming cost V 6 bases and J 8 bases, with 13 bases left between them.

This chain uses TRBV7-2 with TRBJ2-7, with 7 positions matching TRBD1. The CDR3 is 14 amino acids. CDR1 is SGHTA, CDR2 FQGNSA, per germline. J lost 3 bases, V lost 1 base, and 3 bases had no gene match. CDR3 DNA: TGTGCCAGCAGCTTAGGGGGACAGTTCTACGAGCAGTACTTC. Protein product: CASSLGGQFYEQYF.

This clone was counted between two and nine times. The chain has TRBV4-3 and TRBJ2-1, with D unclear. This CDR3 spans 17 amino acids. V was cut by 2 bases and J by 3 bases, with 17 bases left in between. The germline V gene has CDR1 LGHNA and CDR2 YSLEER. The CDR3 sequence is CASSQKPENYIYNEQFF. DNA of the CDR3: TGCGCCAGCAGCCAAAAGCCCGAGAACTACATCTACAATGAGCAGTTCTTC.

This clone has just one count. The chain carries TRBV5-6 and TRBJ2-5; D gene ambiguous. V lost 0 bases to trimming and J lost 5 bases, with 11 bases between them. The germline gives CDR1 SGHDT, CDR2 YYEEEE. The length of the CDR3 is 14 residues. CDR3 bases: TGTGCCAGCAGCTTGGGGCTTGGTACGGAGACCCAGTACTTC. Translated: CASSLGLGTETQYF.

The CDR3 loop is CAWSPSIGTVYEQYF. For the CDR3, the DNA is TGTGCCTGGAGTCCTTCTATCGGGACAGTTTACGAGCAGTACTTC. The chain couples TRBV30 to TRBJ2-7, with 7 bases fitting TRBD1. This CDR3 is built from 15 residues. The V and J ends lost 2 bases and 4 bases, in that order; junction bases with no gene match: 11. Per germline, CDR1 GTSNPN and CDR2 SVGIG (reference sequence).

The rearrangement uses TRBV7-8 and TRBJ2-7, with D perhaps matching TRBD1 (6 bases). With 2 bases removed from V and 3 bases from J, the gap between germline ends came to 14 bases. In germline, CDR1 is SGHVS, CDR2 FQNEAQ. The CDR3 loop spans 15 amino acids. CDR3 protein: CASSLPRTANYEQYF. The CDR3 coding sequence is TGTGCCAGCAGCTTACCTCGGACAGCCAACTACGAGCAGTACTTC.

CDR3 residues: CSVEIRLGQETQYF. CDR3 DNA sequence: TGCAGCGTTGAAATACGGCTAGGACAAGAGACCCAGTACTTC. This sequence joins TRBV29-1 and TRBJ2-5; D is ambiguous. Deletions cut 2 bases from V and 2 bases from J, with 12 bases between. The CDR3 length is 14 residues. Per the germline V gene, CDR1 is SQVTM and CDR2 is ANQGSEA.

This clone was observed a few times. At one of its ends the junction is not consistent with the germline gene, which may arise from a read error. The genes are TRBV7-7 and TRBJ2-1, with 9 nucleotides matching TRBD1. Germline CDR1 is SSHAT and CDR2 is FNYEAQ (reference sequence). This CDR3 has 15 amino acids. CDR3 protein: CASSLEDRGFNEQFF. CDR3 nucleotide sequence: TGTGCTAGCAGCTTAGAGGACAGGGGATTTAATGAGCAGTTCTTC.

The chain carries TRBV4-1 and TRBJ1-2; 11 nucleotides align to TRBD1. This CDR3 has 16 residues. CDR1 is MGHRA and CDR2 is YSYEKL in the germline V gene. V shed 0 bases, J shed 5 bases, and the junction held 5 bases outside the gene matches. The CDR3 bases are TGCGCCAGCAGCCAAGATCAGGGGACAGGGGGATATGGCTACACCTTC. Translating gives CASSQDQGTGGYGYTF.

The chain couples TRBV25-1 to TRBJ1-2; D might be TRBD1 (5 bases). Per germline, CDR1 MGHDK and CDR2 SYGVNS. Trimming shortened V by 2 bases and J by 4 bases, and 11 bases separated the two germline ends. The CDR3 has 14 amino acids. CDR3 sequence reads: CASSESGGGYGYTF. Here the CDR3 DNA reads TGTGCCAGCAGTGAAAGCGGGGGTGGCTATGGCTACACCTTC.

V and J are TRBV30 and TRBJ1-4; no clear D gene. The CDR3 covers 13 residues. Trimming took off 2 bases at V and 4 bases at J, with 8 bases between the two ends. Germline loops: CDR1 GTSNPN, CDR2 SVGIG (reference sequence). CDR3 sequence reads: CAWSPDNNEKLFF. CDR3 coding DNA: TGTGCCTGGAGTCCCGACAATAATGAAAAACTGTTTTTT.

Remarks on this clone: One end of the junction is discordant with germline, which a read error may explain. The chain couples TRBV7-9 to TRBJ2-7; D perhaps matches TRBD2 (6 bases). Germline V gene sequence: CDR1 SEHNR, CDR2 FQNEAQ (reference sequence). The CDR3 loop spans 13 amino acids. The CDR3 reads CSSSSDYTYEQYF. The CDR3 nucleotides are TGTTCCAGCAGCTCGGACTACACCTACGAGCAGTACTTC.

In this sample, this clone turned up a few times. The gene calls are TRBV2 and TRBJ1-6; D gene uncertain. The germline V gene has CDR1 SNHLY and CDR2 FYNNEI. The CDR3 runs 14 residues. Trimming cost V 0 bases and J 8 bases, with 8 bases left between them. CDR3 nucleotides: TGTGCCAGCAGTGAAGCGCTACTTTATTCACCCCTCCACTTT. It yields the protein CASSEALLYSPLHF.

The V and J genes are TRBV4-1 and TRBJ1-2; D remains ambiguous. V lost 1 base, J lost 3 bases, and 6 bases lay in between. Germline CDR1 is MGHRA and CDR2 is YSYEKL. CDR3 length: 13 residues. As DNA, the CDR3 is TGCGCCAGCAGCCAAGCATCCCACTATGGCTACACCTTC. This gives the protein CASSQASHYGYTF.

The chain joins TRBV4-3 to TRBJ1-4; no reliable D call. Per germline, CDR1 LGHNA and CDR2 YSLEER. This CDR3 spans 15 amino acids. Trimming stripped 4 bases from V and 8 bases from J, with 17 bases between. CDR3 sequence: CASSRQGGKVEKLFF. CDR3 sequence (DNA): TGCGCCAGCAGCCGGCAAGGAGGGAAGGTCGAAAAACTGTTTTTT.

The chain couples TRBV5-1 to TRBJ2-2, with D possibly TRBD1 on 5 matching bases. The germline V gene encodes CDR1 SGHRS and CDR2 YFSETQ. Trimming removed 0 bases at V and 3 bases at J, with 6 bases between. There are 14 residues in the CDR3. CDR3 sequence reads: CASSLDRHTGELFF. The CDR3 DNA reads TGCGCCAGCAGCTTGGACAGGCACACCGGGGAGCTGTTTTTT.

V usage is TRBV29-1 and J usage is TRBJ1-2, with D possibly TRBD1 on 6 matching bases. This CDR3 region has 15 residues. Germline-derived CDR1 and CDR2 are SQVTM and ANQGSEA. Trimming took off 5 bases at V and 0 bases at J, with 16 bases between the two ends. CDR3 DNA: TGCAGCGTTCCGGGGGGAGGGGGGGCTAACTATGGCTACACCTTC. Translated: CSVPGGGGANYGYTF.

A single count supports this clone. J is TRBJ1-1 and V is TRBV7-9; 8 nucleotides line up with TRBD1. The trim removed 5 bases at V and 9 bases at J, leaving 11 bases unmatched. The CDR3 extends over 14 amino acids. CDR1 and CDR2 (germline): SEHNR, FQNEAQ (reference sequence). The CDR3 nucleotides read TGTGCCAGCAGCCCGGACAGGGAGGTGGGTCAAGCTTTCTTT. Translating gives CASSPDREVGQAFF.

This clone was counted a few times. The CDR3 DNA is TGTGCCAGTAGGGACAGGGTAATAGGACGCAATCAGCCCCAGCATTTT. Protein sequence: CASRDRVIGRNQPQHF. V gene TRBV19 combines with J gene TRBJ1-5; TRBD1 agrees at 8 bases. The V gene end was trimmed by 6 bases and the J gene end by 2 bases; junction bases not matched to a gene: 9. The germline V gene encodes CDR1 LNHDA and CDR2 SQIVND (reference sequence). This CDR3 has 16 residues.

This clone was seen a few times. The V call is TRBV4-2, the J call TRBJ1-6, with 8 nucleotides matching TRBD1. The trim removed 0 bases at V and 9 bases at J, leaving 7 bases unmatched. CDR1 and CDR2 from the germline V gene are LGHNA and YNFKEQ. This CDR3 comprises 16 residues. CDR3 residues: CASSQEATGETSPLHF. The CDR3 DNA reads TGTGCCAGCAGCCAAGAAGCGACAGGGGAAACTTCACCCCTCCACTTT.

The rearrangement links TRBV28 to TRBJ1-1; weak D call: TRBD1 (6 bases). Germline V gene lookup returns CDR1 MDHEN and CDR2 SYDVKM. V lost 8 bases and J 3 bases, leaving 10 bases between the germline ends. The CDR3 runs to 12 residues. The CDR3 DNA is TGTGCCAGCCTTTCAGGGGACACTGAAGCTTTCTTT. Residues: CASLSGDTEAFF.

The rearrangement joins TRBV10-3 to TRBJ2-2; 8 bases align to TRBD2. CDR3 length: 14 amino acids. J gave up 7 bases and V 2 bases, and 3 bases lay outside the gene matches. Looked up from germline, CDR1 is ENHRY and CDR2 is SYGVKD. The chain's CDR3 is CAISERLANGELFF. In nucleotides, the CDR3 is TGTGCCATCAGTGAGAGACTAGCGAACGGGGAGCTGTTTTTT.

V usage is TRBV4-3 and J usage is TRBJ1-4; 8 bases match TRBD1. V was pared by 4 bases and J by 2 bases, with 12 bases of the junction left unmatched. CDR1 is LGHNA, CDR2 YSLEER, per germline. CDR3 size: 18 residues. The CDR3 here is CASSPGTGKYMTNEKLFF. The DNA of the CDR3 is TGCGCCAGCAGCCCCGGGACAGGCAAATATATGACTAATGAAAAACTGTTTTTT.

This chain links TRBV5-4 with TRBJ1-1; tentatively, D is TRBD1 (6 bases). Germline lookup yields CDR1 SGHNT and CDR2 YYREEE (reference sequence). V shed 4 bases and J shed 6 bases, with 16 bases lying between them. The CDR3 has 14 amino acids. CDR3 sequence: CASSHIKQGAEAFF. CDR3 coding DNA: TGTGCCAGCAGCCATATCAAACAGGGCGCTGAAGCTTTCTTT.